A single sample is the source of the 5 T cell receptor beta chains below, sequenced in a study of identical twins. Via MiXCR, TCRdb re-called the 5' RACE reads, giving one row per CDR3 protein. The data contain about 280,000 distinct CDR3 sequences, about 8.1% of them singletons. The same specimen was also included in a second study, on yellow fever vaccine responses in identical twins.

The sequenced sample consisted of memory (CD45RO+) T cells sorted from blood. Receptors were obtained from a woman aged 18 to 35 in good health.

This clonotype occurred many times. The J gene is TRBJ1-6, the V gene TRBV5-1; 10 bases fit TRBD1. This CDR3 is built from 18 residues. Germline CDR1 and CDR2: SGHRS and YFSETQ. The V segment lost 3 bases and the J segment 7 bases; nucleotides outside the gene matches: 13. CDR3 region: CASSSNLRDRGRNSPLHF. The CDR3 nucleotides are TGCGCCAGCAGCTCCAACCTCCGGGACAGGGGTAGGAATTCACCCCTCCACTTT.

This clonotype was recorded a few times. V usage is TRBV7-7 and J usage is TRBJ2-3; 8 nucleotides align to TRBD1. Trimming removed 4 bases from V and 3 bases from J; junction bases left unmatched: 6. Germline loops: CDR1 SSHAT, CDR2 FNYEAQ (reference sequence). The CDR3 has 15 residues. The CDR3 protein is CASSSGGVGTDTQYF. In DNA, the CDR3 is TGTGCCAGCAGCTCAGGGGGCGTGGGAACAGATACGCAGTATTTT.

This clonotype was detected only a few times. This chain connects TRBV24-1 to TRBJ2-7; 7 bases align to TRBD1. Germline V gene sequence: CDR1 KGHDR, CDR2 SFDVKD. There are 14 residues in the CDR3. V shed 6 bases, J shed 4 bases, and the junction held 8 bases outside the gene matches. The CDR3 DNA reads TGTGCCACCAGTTCCGGGACAGAAGAATACGAGCAGTACTTC. It codes for CATSSGTEEYEQYF.

This clonotype was recorded many times. The chain couples TRBV20-1 to TRBJ2-7; D may match TRBD1 or TRBD2 (6 bases each). CDR3 length: 15 residues. Germline CDR1 is DFQATT and CDR2 is SNEGSKA (reference sequence). The germline V and J ends were trimmed by 4 bases and 2 bases, with 18 bases remaining between them. CDR3 loop: CSATPGTGAAYEQYV. CDR3 in DNA: TGCAGTGCTACCCCCGGAACGGGGGCCGCCTACGAGCAGTACGTC.

This clonotype has ten or more counts. The chain couples TRBV6-1 to TRBJ1-2, with D possibly matching TRBD1 (5 bases). CDR1 and CDR2 (germline): MNHNS, SASEGT. The CDR3 has 15 amino acids. Trimming cost V 0 bases and J 3 bases, with 11 bases left between them. The CDR3 sequence is CASSEAGQAHYGYTF. In DNA, the CDR3 is TGTGCCAGCAGTGAAGCAGGACAAGCCCACTATGGCTACACCTTC.